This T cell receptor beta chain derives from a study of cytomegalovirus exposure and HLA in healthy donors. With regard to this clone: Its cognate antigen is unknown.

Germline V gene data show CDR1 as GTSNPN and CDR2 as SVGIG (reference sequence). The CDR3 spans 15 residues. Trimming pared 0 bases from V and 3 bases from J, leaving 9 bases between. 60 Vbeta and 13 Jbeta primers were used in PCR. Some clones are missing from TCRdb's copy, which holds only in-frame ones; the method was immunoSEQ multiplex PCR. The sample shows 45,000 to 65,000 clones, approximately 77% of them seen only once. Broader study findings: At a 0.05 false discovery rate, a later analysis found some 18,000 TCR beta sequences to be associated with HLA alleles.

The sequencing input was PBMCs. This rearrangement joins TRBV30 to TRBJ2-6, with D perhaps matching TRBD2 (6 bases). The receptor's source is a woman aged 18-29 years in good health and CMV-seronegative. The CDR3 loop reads CAWSVGGYGANVLTF. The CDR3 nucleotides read TGTGCCTGGAGTGTGGGGGGATATGGGGCCAACGTCCTGACTTTC. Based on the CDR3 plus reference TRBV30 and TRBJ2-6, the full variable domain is SQTIHQWPATLVQPVGSPLSLECTVEGTSNPNLYWYRQAAGRGLQLLFYSVGIGQISSEVPQNLSASRPQDRQFILSSKKLLLSDSGFYLCAWSVGGYGANVLTFGAGSRLTVL.